This passage covers 21 T cell receptor beta chains from one sample sequenced in a study of human T cells and chemical hapten exposure. Time point here: patch test 2, 6 weeks after DPC sensitization. Documented treatment: therapeutic diphenylcyclopropenone sensitization with weekly scalp DPC. TCRdb ran MiXCR on the RACE reads and lists one entry per CDR3 protein. The sample has about 96,000 distinct CDR3 sequences; 9.3% are singletons. This sample comprised whole blood, obtained in connection with sensitization to the hapten diphenylcyclopropenone (DPC). Every receptor here comes from a woman in her 40s with alopecia areata. Some clones in this sample may be carry-over from other donors' samples.

This clonotype was counted a few times. The rearrangement joins TRBV6-5 to TRBJ2-5; 11 positions match TRBD2. The CDR3 has 16 amino acids. Losses at the gene ends were 5 bases for V and 5 bases for J; bases not matched to a gene: 10. From germline, CDR1 is MNHEY and CDR2 SVGAGI. The CDR3: CASSKGLAGGPETQYF. In DNA, the CDR3 is TGTGCCAGCAGTAAAGGACTAGCGGGTGGACCCGAGACCCAGTACTTC.

This clonotype was detected ten times or more. This chain's CDR3 is CASSLGGTGNYGYTF. In DNA form, the CDR3 reads TGTGCCAGCAGCTTGGGCGGGACAGGGAACTATGGCTACACCTTC. The V and J genes are TRBV7-2 and TRBJ1-2, with TRBD1 matching 9 bases. This CDR3 contains 15 residues. V lost 3 bases, J lost 2 bases, and 4 bases stayed unmatched. From germline, CDR1 is SGHTA and CDR2 FQGNSA.

This clonotype was seen many times. The V call is TRBV20-1, the J call TRBJ1-4; 7 bases align to TRBD1. The CDR3 consists of 12 residues. Germline V gene sequence: CDR1 DFQATT, CDR2 SNEGSKA (reference sequence). The trim removed 0 bases at V and 13 bases at J, leaving 5 bases unmatched. The CDR3 sequence is CSARDQRDRLFF. CDR3 coding DNA: TGCAGTGCTAGAGATCAGAGGGACAGACTGTTTTTT.

In its sample, this clonotype was seen many times. The rearrangement links TRBV5-1 to TRBJ2-7, with D perhaps matching TRBD1 (6 bases). The CDR3 totals 15 residues. Trimming pared 2 bases from V and 1 base from J, leaving 13 bases between. The V gene's germline CDR1 is SGHRS and CDR2 YFSETQ. CDR3 amino acids: CASSFNRDSSYEQYF. The CDR3 DNA reads as TGCGCCAGCAGCTTTAACAGGGATTCATCCTACGAGCAGTACTTC.

CDR3 sequence reads: CAIKGGMEYEQFF. The DNA for the CDR3 is TGTGCCATCAAGGGCGGGATGGAATATGAGCAGTTCTTC. The rearrangement joins TRBV10-3 to TRBJ2-1, with D perhaps matching TRBD2 (6 bases). This CDR3 comprises 13 residues. Germline values: CDR1 ENHRY, CDR2 SYGVKD. The V and J ends lost 7 bases and 8 bases respectively, with 15 bases between them.

J is TRBJ2-3 and V is TRBV28, with D tentatively TRBD2 (6 bases). V was trimmed by 11 bases and J by 0 bases, leaving 12 bases between them. Germline V gives CDR1 MDHEN, CDR2 SYDVKM. The CDR3 loop spans 13 amino acids. CDR3 sequence (DNA): TGTGCCGGCGGGGACCCTAGCACAGATACGCAGTATTTT. It translates to CAGGDPSTDTQYF.

This clonotype was counted a few times. This chain links TRBV6-2 or TRBV6-3 with TRBJ2-1; perhaps TRBD2 as D (5 bases). Germline V CDR1 and CDR2: MNHEY, SVGEGT. V was pared by 0 bases and J by 2 bases, with 8 bases between. This CDR3 is built from 15 residues. Here the CDR3 reads CASSYSTGTYNEQFF. The CDR3 DNA reads as TGTGCCAGCAGTTACTCGACGGGGACCTACAATGAGCAGTTCTTC.

The sample holds a few counts of this clonotype. CDR3 amino acids: CASSPGLAGTDTQYF. For the CDR3, the DNA is TGTGCCAGCAGCCCGGGACTAGCCGGCACAGATACGCAGTATTTT. The chain combines TRBV11-3 with TRBJ2-3; 9 bases are shared with TRBD2. The CDR3 spans 15 residues. With V trimmed by 5 bases and J by 1 base, 4 bases remained unmatched. CDR1 is SGHNT, CDR2 YENEEA, per germline.

This clonotype was counted at least ten times. The DNA of the CDR3 is TGTGCCAGCCGAACAGGGGGCCCAACCCAAGAGACCCAGTACTTC. This gives the protein CASRTGGPTQETQYF. This chain uses TRBV6-2 or TRBV6-3 with TRBJ2-5, with 9 bases aligning to TRBD1. CDR1 and CDR2 from the germline V gene are MNHEY and SVGEGT. The CDR3 is 15 residues long. V lost 8 bases, J lost 1 base, and 8 bases stayed unmatched.

The chain combines TRBV28 with TRBJ1-5, with 7 bases fitting TRBD1. The CDR3 is 17 amino acids. The trim removed 6 bases at V and 3 bases at J, leaving 14 bases unmatched. Germline CDR1 is MDHEN and CDR2 is SYDVKM. The CDR3 protein is CASSSIRPGQINQPQHF. The CDR3, as DNA: TGTGCCAGCAGCTCAATCCGACCGGGACAGATCAATCAGCCCCAGCATTTT.

This clonotype occurred many times. The genes are TRBV7-3 and TRBJ2-5; 12 nucleotides align to TRBD2. V was pared by 6 bases and J by 5 bases, with 7 bases of the junction left unmatched. The germline V gene encodes CDR1 SGHTA and CDR2 FQGTGA. The CDR3 consists of 15 residues. CDR3 residues: CASSFGLAGLETQYF. The CDR3, as DNA: TGTGCCAGCAGTTTCGGACTAGCGGGACTGGAGACCCAGTACTTC.

The chain carries TRBV7-9 and TRBJ2-1; TRBD2 matches 10 bases. This CDR3 region has 20 residues. Germline V gene sequence: CDR1 SEHNR, CDR2 FQNEAQ (reference sequence). V lost 5 bases to trimming and J lost 0 bases; unmatched junction nucleotides: 16. DNA of the CDR3: TGTGCCAGCAGCCGTCCTAGCGGGGGAGGGCTTCTTAGCTCCTACAATGAGCAGTTCTTC. Residues: CASSRPSGGGLLSSYNEQFF.

This clonotype was seen ten or more times. V gene TRBV18 combines with J gene TRBJ2-7, with D uncertain. The germline V and J ends were trimmed by 5 bases and 2 bases, with 7 bases remaining between them. The CDR3 has 12 residues. In germline, CDR1 is KGHSH, CDR2 LQKENI. The CDR3 reads CASSSPTYEQYF. The DNA for the CDR3 is TGTGCCAGCTCATCCCCTACCTACGAGCAGTACTTC. The full variable domain, its missing parts supplied by reference TRBV18 and TRBJ2-7, is NAGVMQNPRHLVRRRGQEARLRCSPMKGHSHVYWYRQLPEEGLKFMVYLQKENIIDESGMPKERFSAEFPKEGPSILRIQQVVRGDSAAYFCASSSPTYEQYFGPGTRLTVT.

This clonotype has only a few counts. The rearrangement links TRBV18 to TRBJ2-7, with a tentative D call TRBD1 (6 bases). Trimming left V 3 bases short and J 2 bases short, with 11 bases between. Germline-derived CDR1 and CDR2 are KGHSH and LQKENI. The CDR3 sequence is 14 residues long. CDR3 nucleotides: TGTGCCAGCTCACCTCGGGACACCACCTACGAGCAGTACTTC. Encoded protein: CASSPRDTTYEQYF.

A few counts support this clonotype. The V and J genes are TRBV5-1 and TRBJ2-5; D possibly matches TRBD1 or TRBD2 (5 bases each). Trimming shortened V by 2 bases and J by 0 bases, and 14 bases separated the two germline ends. The germline V gene encodes CDR1 SGHRS and CDR2 YFSETQ. This CDR3 has 16 amino acids. The CDR3 DNA reads as TGCGCCAGCAGCTTTTTTGGGGCCGGGAACCAAGAGACCCAGTACTTC. Amino acid sequence: CASSFFGAGNQETQYF.

The chain employs TRBV12-3 or TRBV12-4 and TRBJ2-1; 8 nucleotides agree with TRBD2. V shed 0 bases and J 4 bases; nucleotides not matched to a gene: 5. The CDR3 sequence is 16 residues long. CDR3 sequence reads: CASSLALSGKYNEQFF. The CDR3 nucleotides are TGTGCCAGCAGTTTAGCCCTTAGCGGGAAATACAATGAGCAGTTCTTC.

This clonotype appeared a few times. This rearrangement joins TRBV28 to TRBJ2-5; 8 bases line up with TRBD2. The junction had 14 bases not matched to a gene; V was cut back by 4 bases and J by 7 bases. CDR3 length: 16 residues. CDR1 MDHEN and CDR2 SYDVKM come from the germline V gene. For the CDR3, the DNA is TGTGCCAGCAGTTATTTTGCGGCGGGAGGCCGGGGGACCCAGTACTTC. Protein: CASSYFAAGGRGTQYF.

The rearrangement joins TRBV28 to TRBJ1-2, with no clear D. V lost 3 bases and J 2 bases, leaving 13 bases between the germline ends. Germline values: CDR1 MDHEN, CDR2 SYDVKM. This CDR3 has 15 residues. The CDR3 protein is CASSFLWDTNYGYTF. The CDR3 DNA reads as TGTGCCAGCAGTTTTCTTTGGGATACGAACTATGGCTACACCTTC.

This clonotype was seen more than once but under ten times. The chain carries TRBV7-2 and TRBJ1-2; D not resolved. CDR1 and CDR2 from the germline V gene are SGHTA and FQGNSA. The CDR3 length is 15 residues. Trimming stripped 8 bases from V and 2 bases from J, with 18 bases between. The CDR3 is CASGPSGLGNYGYTF. In DNA form, the CDR3 reads TGTGCCAGCGGGCCATCAGGTCTCGGAAACTATGGCTACACCTTC.

This clonotype was seen only a few times. The V and J genes are TRBV12-3 or TRBV12-4 and TRBJ2-3; 7 bases map to TRBD2. The CDR3 runs to 15 residues. The V gene end was trimmed by 5 bases and the J gene end by 1 base; junction bases not matched to a gene: 6. The CDR3 bases are TGTGCCAGCAGTCCATGGACTAGGGGCACAGATACGCAGTATTTT. Encoded protein: CASSPWTRGTDTQYF.

The chain uses TRBV5-4 and TRBJ2-1; 12 bases agree with TRBD2. This CDR3 has 16 residues. The V and J ends lost 4 bases and 9 bases, in that order; junction bases with no gene match: 11. Per the germline V gene, CDR1 is SGHNT and CDR2 is YYREEE (reference sequence). As DNA, the CDR3 is TGTGCCAGCAGCACGGCGACGACTAGCGGGAGTTCTGAGCAGTTCTTC. Protein: CASSTATTSGSSEQFF.